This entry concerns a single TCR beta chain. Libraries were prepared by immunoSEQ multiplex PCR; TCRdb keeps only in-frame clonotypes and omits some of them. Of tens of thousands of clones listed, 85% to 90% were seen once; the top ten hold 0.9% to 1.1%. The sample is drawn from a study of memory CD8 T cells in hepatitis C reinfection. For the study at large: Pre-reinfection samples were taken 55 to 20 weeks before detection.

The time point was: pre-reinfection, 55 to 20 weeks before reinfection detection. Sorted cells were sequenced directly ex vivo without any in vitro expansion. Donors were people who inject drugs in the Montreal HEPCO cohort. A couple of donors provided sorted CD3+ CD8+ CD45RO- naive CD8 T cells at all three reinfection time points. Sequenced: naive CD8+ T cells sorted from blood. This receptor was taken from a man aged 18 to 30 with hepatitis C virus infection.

CDR3 residues: CASSYSVFQTEAFF. CDR3 nucleotides: TGTGCCAGCAGTTACTCGGTCTTTCAGACTGAAGCTTTCTTT. The chain employs TRBV6-5 and TRBJ1-1; D uncertain. This CDR3 has 14 amino acids. Germline V gene data show CDR1 as MNHEY and CDR2 as SVGAGI. Trimming took off 0 bases at V and 5 bases at J, with 10 bases between the two ends.